This entry lists 7 T cell receptor beta chains sequenced from one sample in a study of human T cells and chemical hapten exposure. MiXCR was run by TCRdb on the RACE reads, yielding one entry per CDR3 protein. Among over 65,000 distinct CDR3 sequences, about 10% were seen once, and the ten largest hold 4% to 5.5%. The time point denotes: patch test 1, 2 weeks after DPC sensitization. This sample's treatment: therapeutic diphenylcyclopropenone sensitization with weekly scalp DPC. Sample: whole blood, taken in connection with sensitization to the hapten diphenylcyclopropenone (DPC). These receptor sequences come from a woman aged 50 to 60 with alopecia areata. Some clones in this sample may be carry-over from other donors' samples.

V gene TRBV20-1 combines with J gene TRBJ1-2; possible D gene TRBD1, 5 bases. This CDR3 region has 13 residues. Germline V gene lookup returns CDR1 DFQATT and CDR2 SNEGSKA (reference sequence). V was pared by 3 bases and J by 2 bases, with 10 bases between. CDR3 residues: CSARDKGNYGYTF. The CDR3 nucleotides are TGCAGTGCTAGGGACAAGGGGAACTATGGCTACACCTTC.

In its sample, this clonotype was seen many times. CDR3 sequence: CASSRSGTEGEAFF. The CDR3 coding sequence is TGTGCCAGCAGTAGAAGCGGGACAGAGGGAGAAGCTTTCTTT. The gene calls are TRBV6-5 and TRBJ1-1, with 7 bases aligning to TRBD1. Per germline, CDR1 MNHEY and CDR2 SVGAGI. The CDR3 runs 14 residues. V shed 5 bases, J shed 8 bases, and the junction held 11 bases outside the gene matches.

This chain uses TRBV7-9 with TRBJ1-2, with D maybe TRBD1 (5 bases). Trimming left V 5 bases short and J 5 bases short, with 15 bases between. Germline loops: CDR1 SEHNR, CDR2 FQNEAQ (reference sequence). The CDR3 loop spans 14 amino acids. Here the CDR3 DNA reads TGTGCCAGCAGCGAGGGGACCAGTGGGTATGGCTACACCTTC. Protein product: CASSEGTSGYGYTF.

This chain connects TRBV7-9 to TRBJ2-3, with a weak D call TRBD2 (6 bases). CDR1 is SEHNR and CDR2 is FQNEAQ in the germline V gene (reference sequence). This CDR3 spans 17 amino acids. V was trimmed by 2 bases and J by 3 bases, leaving 18 bases between them. The DNA of the CDR3 is TGTGCCAGCAGCTTATCTTCCGGGGGACTCGGGACAGATACGCAGTATTTT. Encoded protein: CASSLSSGGLGTDTQYF. Drawing the rest from reference TRBV7-9 and TRBJ2-3, the complete variable domain is DTGVSQNPRHKITKRGQNVTFRCDPISEHNRLYWYRQTLGQGPEFLTYFQNEAQLEKSRLLSDRFSAERPKGSFSTLEIQRTEQGDSAMYLCASSLSSGGLGTDTQYFGPGTRLTVL.

The chain uses TRBV2 and TRBJ2-6; TRBD1 aligns across 7 bases. V trimming: 8 bases; J trimming: 2 bases; junction bases outside the gene matches: 6. CDR3 length: 15 amino acids. Germline-derived CDR1 and CDR2 are SNHLY and FYNNEI. CDR3 residues: CASRLQGAGANVLTF. CDR3 DNA sequence: TGTGCCAGCCGCCTCCAGGGGGCTGGGGCCAACGTCCTGACTTTC.

The chain is built from TRBV6-1 and TRBJ2-5; D uncertain. Between the trimmed V and J ends, which lost 7 bases and 2 bases, there was a span of 14 bases. The CDR3 runs to 14 residues. CDR1 is MNHNS, CDR2 SASEGT, per germline. CDR3 DNA: TGTGCCAGCATTTTAGGCGGAAATCAAGAGACCCAGTACTTC. This gives the protein CASILGGNQETQYF.

This clonotype was found many times. The rearrangement joins TRBV20-1 to TRBJ1-6; D ambiguous. This CDR3 comprises 12 residues. Trimming removed 6 bases from V and 5 bases from J, with 8 bases in between. Germline-derived CDR1 and CDR2 are DFQATT and SNEGSKA (reference sequence). The CDR3 spells CSARVNNSPLHF. The CDR3 DNA reads TGCAGTGCCCGGGTGAATAATTCACCCCTCCACTTT.